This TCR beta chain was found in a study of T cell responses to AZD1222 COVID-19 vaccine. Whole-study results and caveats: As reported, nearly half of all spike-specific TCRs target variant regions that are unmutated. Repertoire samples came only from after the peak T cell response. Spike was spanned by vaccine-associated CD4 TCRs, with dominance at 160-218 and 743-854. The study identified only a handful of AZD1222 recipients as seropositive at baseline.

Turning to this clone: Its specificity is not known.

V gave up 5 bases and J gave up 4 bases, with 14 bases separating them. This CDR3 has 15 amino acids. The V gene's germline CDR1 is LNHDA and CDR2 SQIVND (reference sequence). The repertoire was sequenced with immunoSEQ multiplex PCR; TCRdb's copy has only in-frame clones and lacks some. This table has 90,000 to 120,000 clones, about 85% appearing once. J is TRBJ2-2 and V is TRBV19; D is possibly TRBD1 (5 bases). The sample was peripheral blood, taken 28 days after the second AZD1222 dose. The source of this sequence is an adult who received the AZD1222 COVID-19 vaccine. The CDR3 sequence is CASSPMGLGTGELFF. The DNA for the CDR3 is TGTGCCAGTAGTCCGATGGGGCTGGGCACCGGGGAGCTGTTTTTT.